This TCR beta chain was found in a study of beta chain features in type 1 diabetes. V was clipped by 5 bases and J by 5 bases; unmatched bases: 7. CDR1 is SEHNR and CDR2 is FQNEAQ in the germline V gene (reference sequence). This CDR3 comprises 15 residues. Of the isolated RNA, all was reverse transcribed, and so the sequenced material was expressed TCRB transcripts. Measured with immunoSEQ multiplex PCR; TCRdb has only the in-frame clones, and not every one. The sample has roughly 500,000 clones, approximately 28% seen once; the top ten hold 0.065%. Sequencing was carried out using naive CD4+ T cells from blood. The chain links TRBV7-9 to TRBJ1-2, with 11 bases lining up with TRBD1. The TCR comes from a man between 18 and 29 years old in good health. The CDR3 region is CASSPRDRGAYGYTF. CDR3 in DNA: TGTGCCAGCAGCCCACGGGACAGGGGGGCGTATGGCTACACCTTC.